Presented here are 8 T cell receptor beta chains from one specimen sequenced in a study of untreated major depressive disorder. The repertoire was sequenced with immunoSEQ multiplex PCR; TCRdb's copy has only in-frame clones and lacks some. The table records nearly 20,000 clones, 70% to 90% of them present only once. Sequencing was performed on CD4+ T cells from PBMCs. The receptor source for this set is a woman between 25 and 40 years old in good health.

The rearrangement links TRBV25-1 to TRBJ2-5; D is tentatively TRBD1 or TRBD2 (5 bases each). V lost 6 bases to trimming and J lost 2 bases, with 13 bases between them. Germline CDR1 is MGHDK and CDR2 is SYGVNS. The CDR3 spans 14 residues. As DNA, the CDR3 is TGTGCCAGCAGCGCTTCGGGACCACAAGAGACCCAGTACTTC. As protein: CASSASGPQETQYF.

This clone was picked up one time. The chain uses TRBV29-1 and TRBJ1-2, with TRBD1 identical over 7 bases. The germline gives CDR1 SQVTM, CDR2 ANQGSEA. Unmatched junction bases numbered 9, after V lost 8 bases and J lost 3 bases. There are 13 residues in the CDR3. CDR3 sequence: CSTRRDSDYGYTF. For the CDR3, the DNA is TGCAGCACGCGCCGGGACAGCGACTATGGCTACACCTTC.

V usage is TRBV4-1 and J usage is TRBJ2-6; the match to TRBD2 covers 10 bases. Per germline, CDR1 MGHRA and CDR2 YSYEKL. Trimming took 3 bases from V and 0 from J; bases not matched to a gene: 8. The CDR3 loop spans 19 amino acids. CDR3: CASSHIGLADRSGANVLTF. DNA for the CDR3: TGCGCCAGCAGCCATATTGGACTAGCGGACCGCTCTGGGGCCAACGTCCTGACTTTC.

The gene calls are TRBV27 and TRBJ2-2; 7 bases map to TRBD2. Germline V gives CDR1 MNHEY, CDR2 SMNVEV (reference sequence). The CDR3 sequence is 17 residues long. V dropped 8 bases and J dropped 2; count of bases not matched to a gene: 14. The chain's CDR3 is CASRASQRGLNTGELFF. Written as DNA, the CDR3 is TGTGCCAGCCGAGCCTCCCAGAGGGGACTAAACACCGGGGAGCTGTTTTTT.

The chain carries TRBV2 and TRBJ2-1, with D possibly being TRBD2 (6 bases). The CDR3 is made up of 14 amino acids. Germline-derived CDR1 and CDR2 are SNHLY and FYNNEI. Trimming pared 2 bases from V and 3 bases from J, leaving 8 bases between. CDR3 sequence: CASSETSYYNEQFF. CDR3 nucleotides: TGTGCCAGCAGTGAAACTAGCTACTACAATGAGCAGTTCTTC.

This chain's CDR3 is CASSPKSGEQTQPPYEQYF. CDR3 nucleotide sequence: TGTGCCAGCAGCCCCAAAAGCGGGGAACAGACACAACCTCCCTACGAGCAGTACTTC. The chain couples TRBV11-1 to TRBJ2-7; 7 nucleotides line up with TRBD2. V shed 5 bases and J 2 bases; nucleotides not matched to a gene: 21. CDR1 SGHAT and CDR2 FQDESV come from the germline V gene (reference sequence). CDR3 length equals 19 residues.

V usage is TRBV6-4 and J usage is TRBJ1-2; TRBD1 might be the D (6 bases). V lost 4 bases and J lost 2, with 14 bases in between. CDR1 MRHNA and CDR2 SNTAGT come from the germline V gene. This CDR3 is built from 15 residues. CDR3 coding DNA: TGTGCCAGCAGTGCTATGGCGGGGGCGAACTATGGCTACACCTTC. It specifies CASSAMAGANYGYTF.

V usage is TRBV30 and J usage is TRBJ1-6; no firm D call. V lost 1 base, J lost 7 bases, and 8 bases lay in between. Germline V gene data show CDR1 as GTSNPN and CDR2 as SVGIG (reference sequence). The CDR3 runs to 13 residues. The DNA of the CDR3 is TGTGCCTGGAGTGGGCAAGTAAATTCACCCCTCCACTTT. This gives the protein CAWSGQVNSPLHF.